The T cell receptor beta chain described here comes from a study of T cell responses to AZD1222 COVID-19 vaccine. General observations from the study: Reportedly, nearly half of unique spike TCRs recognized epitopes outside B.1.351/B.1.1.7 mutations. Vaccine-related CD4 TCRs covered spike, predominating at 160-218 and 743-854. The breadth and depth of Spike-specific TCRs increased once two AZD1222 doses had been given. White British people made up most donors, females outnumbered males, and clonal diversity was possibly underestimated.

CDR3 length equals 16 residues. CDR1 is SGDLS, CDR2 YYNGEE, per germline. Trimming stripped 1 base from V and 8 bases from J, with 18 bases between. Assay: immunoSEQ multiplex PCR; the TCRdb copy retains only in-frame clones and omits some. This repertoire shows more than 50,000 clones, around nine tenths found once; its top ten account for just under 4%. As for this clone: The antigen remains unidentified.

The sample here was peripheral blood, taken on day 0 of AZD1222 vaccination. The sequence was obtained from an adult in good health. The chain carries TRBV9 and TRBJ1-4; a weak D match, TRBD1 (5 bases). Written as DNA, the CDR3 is TGTGCCAGCAGCGTATCCCCCCCGGGGGAAGGCGAAAAACTGTTTTTT. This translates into CASSVSPPGEGEKLFF.